Listed here are 31 T cell receptor beta chains from one sample, sequenced in a study of technical replicates of blood from several donors. TCRdb keeps only in-frame clones here, not all; method: immunoSEQ multiplex PCR. The sample lists more than 90,000 clones; 95% were seen once. Material: T cells isolated from PBMCs. These receptors were obtained from a human donor in good health.

This chain uses TRBV29-1 with TRBJ2-1, with TRBD1 as a possible D gene (6 bases). V shed 2 bases and J shed 6 bases, with 14 bases lying between them. This CDR3 region has 14 residues. Looked up from germline, CDR1 is SQVTM and CDR2 is ANQGSEA. CDR3 sequence reads: CSVETGMGVNEQFF. CDR3 coding DNA: TGCAGCGTTGAAACAGGGATGGGTGTCAATGAGCAGTTCTTC.

The V and J genes are TRBV7-3 and TRBJ2-3; TRBD2 is a possible D gene (5 bases). The CDR3 extends over 14 amino acids. With 5 bases removed from V and 5 bases from J, the gap between germline ends came to 14 bases. CDR1 is SGHTA and CDR2 is FQGTGA in the germline V gene. The CDR3 region has the DNA TGTGCCAGCAGCCCCATGGGCAGCGGAGATACGCAGTATTTT. It specifies CASSPMGSGDTQYF.

CDR3 residues: CASSEGQGTNYGYTF. The CDR3 region has the DNA TGTGCCAGCAGTGAGGGACAGGGAACTAACTATGGCTACACCTTC. The V call is TRBV25-1, the J call TRBJ1-2, with TRBD1 matching 9 bases. V was clipped by 3 bases and J by 0 bases; unmatched bases: 2. CDR1 and CDR2 from the germline V gene are MGHDK and SYGVNS. The CDR3 covers 15 residues.

The chain is built from TRBV19 and TRBJ2-2; no reliable D call. The CDR3 loop spans 15 amino acids. Looked up from germline, CDR1 is LNHDA and CDR2 is SQIVND (reference sequence). V shed 5 bases and J shed 0 bases, with 10 bases lying between them. The CDR3 region is CASSSLTPNTGELFF. The CDR3 region has the DNA TGTGCCAGTAGTTCCTTGACTCCGAACACCGGGGAGCTGTTTTTT.

The chain uses TRBV25-1 and TRBJ1-2; D may be TRBD1 (5 bases). Looked up from germline, CDR1 is MGHDK and CDR2 is SYGVNS. The CDR3 is 11 amino acids. V lost 5 bases to trimming and J lost 5 bases, with 6 bases between them. In DNA, the CDR3 is TGTGCCAGCAGTCCAGGGTATGGCTACACCTTC. It yields the protein CASSPGYGYTF.

The chain is built from TRBV7-9 and TRBJ1-4; TRBD1 matches 11 bases. This CDR3 has 17 amino acids. Germline loops: CDR1 SEHNR, CDR2 FQNEAQ (reference sequence). Losses at the gene ends were 5 bases for V and 0 bases for J; bases not matched to a gene: 5. The CDR3 bases are TGTGCCAGCAGCCCGGACAGGGGGCATGCAACTAATGAAAAACTGTTTTTT. This sequence encodes CASSPDRGHATNEKLFF. Based on the CDR3 plus reference TRBV7-9 and TRBJ1-4, the full variable domain is DTGVSQNPRHKITKRGQNVTFRCDPISEHNRLYWYRQTLGQGPEFLTYFQNEAQLEKSRLLSDRFSAERPKGSFSTLEIQRTEQGDSAMYLCASSPDRGHATNEKLFFGSGTQLSVL.

The chain recombines TRBV5-1 with TRBJ2-3; tentative D call: TRBD2 (6 bases). CDR1 SGHRS and CDR2 YFSETQ come from the germline V gene. The CDR3 consists of 15 residues. V lost 7 bases and J 1 base, leaving 16 bases between the germline ends. Here the CDR3 DNA reads TGCGCCAGCGAGGAGGGGCTCGGCGGCACAGATACGCAGTATTTT. Translation gives CASEEGLGGTDTQYF.

The chain couples TRBV27 to TRBJ2-3; TRBD1 matches at 8 bases. CDR1 and CDR2 (germline): MNHEY, SMNVEV (reference sequence). V lost 2 bases, J lost 8 bases, and 9 bases stayed unmatched. CDR3 length: 15 residues. The CDR3 sequence is CASSLADRGKVTQYF. CDR3 bases: TGTGCCAGCAGTTTAGCCGACAGGGGAAAGGTTACGCAGTATTTT.

The chain recombines TRBV10-3 with TRBJ2-3; D is perhaps TRBD2 (5 bases). The V gene lost 9 bases and the J gene lost 3 bases, with 16 bases spanning the gap. Germline CDR1 is ENHRY and CDR2 is SYGVKD. The CDR3 is 14 amino acids. CDR3 sequence reads: CAITHGERTDTQYF. The DNA of the CDR3 is TGTGCCATAACTCATGGGGAGCGAACAGATACGCAGTATTTT.

The J gene is TRBJ1-2, the V gene TRBV20-1, with TRBD1 as a possible D gene (5 bases). CDR1 is DFQATT, CDR2 SNEGSKA, per germline (reference sequence). V was cut by 3 bases and J by 10 bases, with 6 bases left in between. This CDR3 spans 9 amino acids. As DNA, the CDR3 is TGCAGTGCTAGGACAGTCTACACCTTC. Protein sequence: CSARTVYTF.

This chain connects TRBV6-4 to TRBJ1-1, with TRBD1 matching over 10 bases. With 7 bases clipped from V and 10 bases from J, the junction kept 24 bases outside the gene matches. The CDR3 has 18 residues. The V gene's germline CDR1 is MRHNA and CDR2 SNTAGT. The CDR3 DNA sequence: TGTGCCAGCAAAGACCGGGACAGGGGACAGCTCGGCCGTCGTGCAGCTTTCTTT. Protein: CASKDRDRGQLGRRAAFF.

The chain combines TRBV5-5 with TRBJ1-1, with unresolved D. This CDR3 has 16 residues. V shed 4 bases and J shed 0 bases, with 16 bases lying between them. Germline-derived CDR1 and CDR2 are SGHKS and YYEKEE (reference sequence). CDR3 nucleotide sequence: TGTGCCAGCAGCCCCCGGATGGGCCCAATGAACACTGAAGCTTTCTTT. Residues: CASSPRMGPMNTEAFF. The full variable domain, rest sourced from reference TRBV5-5 and TRBJ1-1, is DAGVTQSPTHLIKTRGQQVTLRCSPISGHKSVSWYQQVLGQGPQFIFQYYEKEERGRGNFPDRFSARQFPNYSSELNVNALLLGDSALYLCASSPRMGPMNTEAFFGQGTRLTVV.

V is TRBV4-3 and J is TRBJ1-4; D perhaps matches TRBD1 (5 bases). The V and J ends lost 1 base and 5 bases respectively, with 11 bases between them. The CDR3 has 15 residues. Germline assignment: CDR1 LGHNA and CDR2 YSLEER. CDR3 sequence (DNA): TGCGCCAGCAGCCAAGCTCAGGGAGGGAATGAAAAACTGTTTTTT. Its translation is CASSQAQGGNEKLFF.

The J gene is TRBJ1-2, the V gene TRBV18; D unresolved. Germline lookup yields CDR1 KGHSH and CDR2 LQKENI. CDR3 length equals 14 residues. Trimming left V 10 bases short and J 2 bases short, with 17 bases between. The CDR3 DNA reads TGTGCCATAGCGAGGCAGGACCCCAACTATGGCTACACCTTC. Amino acids: CAIARQDPNYGYTF.

This chain uses TRBV5-6 with TRBJ2-5; D gene uncertain. The end of the DNA aligns better with TRBJ2-7, so the J call may be wrong. The CDR3 is made up of 13 amino acids. Germline V CDR1 and CDR2: SGHDT, YYEEEE. The CDR3 DNA reads TGTGCCAGCAGCTTCCTCCGAGCCTACGAGCAGTACTTC. Its translation is CASSFLRAYEQYF.

The chain carries TRBV30 and TRBJ2-3, with 8 nucleotides matching TRBD1. J gave up 3 bases and V 2 bases, and 1 base lay outside the gene matches. The length of the CDR3 is 13 residues. CDR1 is GTSNPN, CDR2 SVGIG, per germline (reference sequence). CDR3 nucleotides: TGTGCCTGGAGTAGGACAGGGACAGATACGCAGTATTTT. Translation gives CAWSRTGTDTQYF.

The J gene is TRBJ2-3, the V gene TRBV5-4; tentatively, D is TRBD2 (6 bases). V was cut by 4 bases and J by 1 base, with 16 bases left in between. Germline CDR1 SGHNT, CDR2 YYREEE (reference sequence). The CDR3 runs 16 residues. CDR3: CASSPTGGAGTDTQYF. CDR3 nucleotide sequence: TGTGCCAGCAGCCCAACCGGCGGGGCGGGCACAGATACGCAGTATTTT. Full variable domain (remainder filled in from reference TRBV5-4 and TRBJ2-3): ETGVTQSPTHLIKTRGQQVTLRCSSQSGHNTVSWYQQALGQGPQFIFQYYREEENGRGNFPPRFSGLQFPNYSSELNVNALELDDSALYLCASSPTGGAGTDTQYFGPGTRLTVL.

This chain joins TRBV30 and TRBJ2-3; the D gene is possibly TRBD2 (5 bases). CDR1 is GTSNPN and CDR2 is SVGIG in the germline V gene (reference sequence). This CDR3 comprises 14 residues. Trimming took 3 bases from V and 0 from J, leaving 10 bases between them. In DNA, the CDR3 is TGTGCCTGGAGCCTGGGAGCTAGCACAGATACGCAGTATTTT. It codes for CAWSLGASTDTQYF.

The V and J genes are TRBV2 and TRBJ2-2; a weak D match, TRBD2 (6 bases). The germline V gene has CDR1 SNHLY and CDR2 FYNNEI. The germline V and J ends were trimmed by 8 bases and 4 bases, with 14 bases remaining between them. This CDR3 is 14 amino acids long. This chain's CDR3 is CASRASVTTGELFF. DNA for the CDR3: TGTGCCAGCCGTGCTAGCGTGACCACCGGGGAGCTGTTTTTT.

The chain recombines TRBV30 with TRBJ2-7; D is unclear. V lost 0 bases, J lost 4 bases, and 10 bases lay in between. The CDR3 totals 13 residues. Germline V gives CDR1 GTSNPN, CDR2 SVGIG (reference sequence). CDR3 bases: TGTGCCTGGAGTGTACTGCCGGGTTACGAGCAGTACTTC. It translates to CAWSVLPGYEQYF.

CDR3 region: CASSHSPGQVAGYTF. The CDR3 DNA follows: TGTGCCAGCAGTCATTCCCCGGGACAGGTCGCTGGCTACACCTTC. V gene TRBV25-1 combines with J gene TRBJ1-2; 8 bases map to TRBD1. Germline values: CDR1 MGHDK, CDR2 SYGVNS. The CDR3 length is 15 residues. V shed 5 bases and J 7 bases; nucleotides not matched to a gene: 12.

The chain uses TRBV29-1 and TRBJ1-1; D gene uncertain. Germline CDR1 reads SQVTM; CDR2 reads ANQGSEA. The CDR3 is made up of 11 amino acids. V lost 3 bases, J lost 4 bases, and 6 bases lay in between. The CDR3 DNA reads TGCAGCGTTGAGGGCTCCACTGAAGCTTTCTTT. Translating gives CSVEGSTEAFF.

The CDR3 spells CASSGGQAYEQYF. In DNA, the CDR3 is TGTGCCAGCAGTGGGGGACAGGCCTACGAGCAGTACTTC. The gene calls are TRBV2 and TRBJ2-7; TRBD1 matches 8 bases. Germline CDR1 SNHLY, CDR2 FYNNEI. CDR3 size: 13 residues. V was pared by 4 bases and J by 2 bases, with 1 base of the junction left unmatched.

The V gene is TRBV5-1, the J gene TRBJ2-3; the match to TRBD2 covers 10 bases. Germline loops: CDR1 SGHRS, CDR2 YFSETQ. With V trimmed by 1 base and J by 6 bases, 2 bases remained unmatched. The CDR3 has 14 amino acids. CDR3 DNA sequence: TGCGCCAGCAGCTTGACTAGCGGGGCTGATACGCAGTATTTT. The encoded protein is CASSLTSGADTQYF.

The genes are TRBV7-9 and TRBJ2-7, with 9 positions matching TRBD2. J lost 5 bases, V lost 5 bases, and 10 bases had no gene match. The V gene's germline CDR1 is SEHNR and CDR2 FQNEAQ (reference sequence). This CDR3 has 15 residues. CDR3 in DNA: TGTGCCAGCAGCGGGGGGAGCGGGAGGAGACACGAGCAGTACTTC. Translation gives CASSGGSGRRHEQYF.

The chain recombines TRBV6-1 with TRBJ2-7, with TRBD1 as a possible D gene (5 bases). The CDR3 consists of 15 residues. CDR1 is MNHNS and CDR2 is SASEGT in the germline V gene. The V gene lost 0 bases and the J gene lost 3 bases, with 12 bases spanning the gap. CDR3 DNA sequence: TGTGCCAGCAGTGAAGCCCAGGGTAGGAACTACGAGCAGTACTTC. Protein: CASSEAQGRNYEQYF.

The chain couples TRBV14 to TRBJ2-5; weak D call: TRBD2 (6 bases). V lost 1 base and J lost 4, with 16 bases in between. Germline CDR1 and CDR2: SGHDN and FVKESK. This CDR3 spans 16 amino acids. The CDR3: CASSQVVVAAGETQYF. Here the CDR3 DNA reads TGTGCCAGCAGCCAAGTCGTGGTAGCGGCGGGAGAGACCCAGTACTTC.

The chain combines TRBV5-1 with TRBJ2-1; D ambiguous. Germline-derived CDR1 and CDR2 are SGHRS and YFSETQ. Trimming pared 0 bases from V and 0 bases from J, leaving 7 bases between. The CDR3 is 15 amino acids. The CDR3 region has the DNA TGCGCCAGCAGCTTGGGGAGCAGCTCCTACAATGAGCAGTTCTTC. Encoded protein: CASSLGSSSYNEQFF.

V gene TRBV5-5 combines with J gene TRBJ2-3; D is ambiguous. CDR1 and CDR2 from the germline V gene are SGHKS and YYEKEE (reference sequence). The CDR3 is made up of 19 amino acids. Trimming left V 2 bases short and J 0 bases short, with 22 bases between. In nucleotides, the CDR3 is TGTGCCAGCAGCTTCTCCCAGATGATCGTCTTTTCTAGCACAGATACGCAGTATTTT. This codes for CASSFSQMIVFSSTDTQYF.

The genes are TRBV6-5 and TRBJ2-1; the D gene is possibly TRBD1 (6 bases). The CDR3 covers 14 residues. V shed 2 bases and J shed 10 bases, with 15 bases lying between them. Germline CDR1 reads MNHEY; CDR2 reads SVGAGI. The DNA of the CDR3 is TGTGCCAGCAGTTACGAAACAGGGAGTCGGGAGCAGTTCTTC. It encodes CASSYETGSREQFF.

The rearrangement uses TRBV9 and TRBJ2-3, with D possibly TRBD1 on 6 matching bases. In germline, CDR1 is SGDLS, CDR2 YYNGEE. Trimming stripped 0 bases from V and 0 bases from J, with 14 bases between. The CDR3 sequence is 17 residues long. The CDR3 DNA is TGTGCCAGCAGCGTAGTCCCGACAGGACCTAGCACAGATACGCAGTATTTT. It yields the protein CASSVVPTGPSTDTQYF.